The 7 T cell receptor beta chains below come from one sample, sequenced in a study of Ad26.COV2.S vaccination and SARS-CoV-2 variants. Repertoires were generated with immunoSEQ multiplex PCR, while TCRdb's copy carries only in-frame clones and drops some. This sample yields 300,000 to 350,000 clones, of which approximately 87% are seen a single time; 5.5% belongs to the top ten. Stated treatment: some 20 received Ad26.COV2.S at low or high dose, single or two shots; roughly 5 received placebo; per-sample allocation not given. Repertoires come from day 63 after the first vaccine or placebo injection. The sample was peripheral blood, taken in a trial of Ad26.COV2.S vaccine versus placebo. These receptors came from a person between 18 and 65 years old who received the Ad26.COV2.S COVID-19 vaccine or a placebo.

The chain has TRBV5-4 and TRBJ1-2, with D unclear. Germline CDR1 reads SGHNT; CDR2 reads YYREEE (reference sequence). The CDR3 is made up of 17 amino acids. The V end lost 6 bases, the J end lost 7 bases, and 28 bases lay between the germline ends. The CDR3 DNA is TGTGCCAGCACCTCTGGGGTCGGTGGCGGAGTCGTAGGTGGCTACACCTTC. It yields the protein CASTSGVGGGVVGGYTF. Full variable domain (rest looked up from reference TRBV5-4 and TRBJ1-2): ETGVTQSPTHLIKTRGQQVTLRCSSQSGHNTVSWYQQALGQGPQFIFQYYREEENGRGNFPPRFSGLQFPNYSSELNVNALELDDSALYLCASTSGVGGGVVGGYTFGSGTRLTVV.

The chain employs TRBV19 and TRBJ1-5; D perhaps matches TRBD1 (5 bases). CDR3 length: 13 amino acids. Germline-derived CDR1 and CDR2 are LNHDA and SQIVND (reference sequence). The V end was cut by 5 bases, the J end by 1 base, with 6 bases between. CDR3: CASSGGSNQPQHF. The CDR3 DNA reads TGTGCCAGTAGTGGGGGGAGCAATCAGCCCCAGCATTTT.

Regarding this clone: Other DNA sequences of this sample code for an identical CDR3. The rearrangement links TRBV7-9 to TRBJ2-7; D is unresolved. From germline, CDR1 is SEHNR and CDR2 FQNEAQ (reference sequence). Trimming removed 1 base from V and 1 base from J, with 2 bases in between. The CDR3 consists of 12 residues. CDR3 amino acids: CASSLGSYEQYF. The CDR3 nucleotides are TGTGCCAGCAGCTTAGGTTCCTACGAGCAGTACTTC.

This CDR3 reads CASSKDMGKARQPQHF. The CDR3 nucleotides read TGTGCCAGTAGTAAGGACATGGGAAAGGCACGTCAGCCCCAGCATTTT. The V and J genes are TRBV19 and TRBJ1-5; TRBD1 might be the D (5 bases). The germline V gene encodes CDR1 LNHDA and CDR2 SQIVND (reference sequence). V was clipped by 4 bases and J by 6 bases, with 19 bases between them. The CDR3 has 16 residues.

The chain is built from TRBV5-4 and TRBJ1-2, with 10 bases lining up with TRBD1. V was clipped by 4 bases and J by 2 bases; unmatched bases: 2. CDR3 size: 14 residues. Per germline, CDR1 SGHNT and CDR2 YYREEE (reference sequence). This chain's CDR3 is CASSPDRGNYGYTF. For the CDR3, the DNA is TGTGCCAGCAGCCCGGACAGGGGGAACTATGGCTACACCTTC.

This clone was found a few times. This rearrangement joins TRBV18 to TRBJ2-7, with D maybe TRBD1 (6 bases). Germline V gene lookup returns CDR1 KGHSH and CDR2 LQKENI. The V gene lost 6 bases and the J gene lost 4 bases, with 16 bases spanning the gap. CDR3 length equals 14 residues. In DNA, the CDR3 is TGTGCCAGCTCCCTGAGGGCAGGGGCATACGAGCAGTACTTC. Translated, it gives CASSLRAGAYEQYF. Full variable domain (rest looked up from reference TRBV18 and TRBJ2-7): NAGVMQNPRHLVRRRGQEARLRCSPMKGHSHVYWYRQLPEEGLKFMVYLQKENIIDESGMPKERFSAEFPKEGPSILRIQQVVRGDSAAYFCASSLRAGAYEQYFGPGTRLTVT.

The chain combines TRBV3-1 (or the pseudogene TRBV3-2) with TRBJ2-1, with no clear D. This CDR3 has 14 residues. The V and J ends lost 3 bases and 8 bases respectively, with 14 bases between them. Per the germline V gene, CDR1 is LGHDT and CDR2 is YNNKEL (reference sequence). CDR3 residues: CASSHGMGTDEQFF. CDR3 sequence (DNA): TGTGCCAGCAGCCATGGTATGGGAACCGATGAGCAGTTCTTC.